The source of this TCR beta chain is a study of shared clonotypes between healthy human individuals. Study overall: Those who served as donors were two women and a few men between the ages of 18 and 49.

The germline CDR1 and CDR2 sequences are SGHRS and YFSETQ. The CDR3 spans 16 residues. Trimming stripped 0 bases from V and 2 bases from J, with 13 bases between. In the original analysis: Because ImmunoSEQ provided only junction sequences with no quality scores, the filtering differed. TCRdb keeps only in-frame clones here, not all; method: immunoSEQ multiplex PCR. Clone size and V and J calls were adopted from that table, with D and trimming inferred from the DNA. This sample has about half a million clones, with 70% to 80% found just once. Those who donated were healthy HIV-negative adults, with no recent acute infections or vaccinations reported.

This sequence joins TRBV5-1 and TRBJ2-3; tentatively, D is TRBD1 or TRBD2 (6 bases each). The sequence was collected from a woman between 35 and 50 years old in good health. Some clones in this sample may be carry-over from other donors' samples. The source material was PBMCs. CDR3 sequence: CASSLVGGRTTDTQYF. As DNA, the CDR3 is TGCGCCAGCAGCTTGGTTGGGGGGCGGACCACAGATACGCAGTATTTT.